The present T cell receptor (beta chain) was sequenced within a study of cytomegalovirus exposure and HLA in healthy donors. Here immunoSEQ multiplex PCR was the method, and the copy in TCRdb shows in-frame clones only, minus some. This sample has 140,000 or so clones, with about nine tenths found just once. From germline, CDR1 is SQVTM and CDR2 ANQGSEA. The CDR3 has 12 amino acids. V lost 7 bases and J lost 1, with 7 bases in between. Regarding the study as a whole: Some TCR beta chains (164 of them) were listed as cytomegalovirus-associated.

A word on this clone: Its antigen is undetermined.

The receptor comes from a woman in her 30s in good health and CMV-seropositive. The source material was PBMCs. The chain couples TRBV29-1 to TRBJ2-2; D is perhaps TRBD1 (5 bases). CDR3 in DNA: TGCAGCGGACAGCAGAACACCGGGGAGCTGTTTTTT. It is translated as CSGQQNTGELFF.